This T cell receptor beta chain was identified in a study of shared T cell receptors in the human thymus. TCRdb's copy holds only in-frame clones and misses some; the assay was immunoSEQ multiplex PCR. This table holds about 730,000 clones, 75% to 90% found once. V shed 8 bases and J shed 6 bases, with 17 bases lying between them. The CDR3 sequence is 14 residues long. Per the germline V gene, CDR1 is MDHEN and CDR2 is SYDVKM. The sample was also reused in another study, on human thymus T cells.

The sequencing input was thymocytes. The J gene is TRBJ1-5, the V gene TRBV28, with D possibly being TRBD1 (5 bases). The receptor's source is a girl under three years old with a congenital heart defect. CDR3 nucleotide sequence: TGTGCCAGCGTAGCCTCCAGGGTTTTTCAGCCCCAGCATTTT. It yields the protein CASVASRVFQPQHF.